This T cell receptor beta chain was captured by sequencing in a study of cytomegalovirus exposure and HLA in healthy donors. Though probably carrying unrecorded immune exposures, donors were nominally healthy at sampling. This clone was detected only once. The PCR was carried out with 60 Vbeta primers and 13 Jbeta primers. Libraries were prepared by immunoSEQ multiplex PCR; TCRdb keeps only in-frame clonotypes and omits some of them. The sample consists of some 130,000 clones, 70% to 85% of them appearing once. CDR3 size: 14 residues. V was pared by 5 bases and J by 9 bases, with 14 bases between. Germline CDR1 MGHRA, CDR2 YSYEKL.

The sequencing input was PBMCs. The receptor's source is a woman aged 55-75 years in good health and CMV-seropositive. The genes are TRBV4-1 and TRBJ1-6; tentatively, D is TRBD1 (5 bases). In DNA form, the CDR3 reads TGCGCCAGCAGCACAGGAGACAATAGTTCACCCCTCCACTTT. Protein: CASSTGDNSSPLHF.